The 21 T cell receptor beta chains listed next were all sequenced from one sample in a study of shared clonotypes between healthy human individuals. The protocol was immunoSEQ multiplex PCR, while the TCRdb copy is restricted to in-frame clones and leaves out a portion. The sample includes 2,500,000 or so clones, 80% to 95% of them seen just once. Sequencing was done on a sample of naive CD4+ T cells from PBMCs. The subset was: CD45RA+ positively selected. The source is a young man in good health. Some clones in this sample may be carry-over from other donors' samples.

Details on this clone: Distinct nucleotide sequences in the sample also encode this CDR3. This chain joins TRBV5-4 and TRBJ2-7; 10 nucleotides align to TRBD2. The CDR3 covers 15 residues. V lost 0 bases to trimming and J lost 4 bases; unmatched junction nucleotides: 4. Germline V gene lookup returns CDR1 SGHNT and CDR2 YYREEE (reference sequence). CDR3 region: CASSLVLAGTYEQYF. The CDR3 DNA is TGTGCCAGCAGCTTGGTACTAGCGGGAACGTACGAGCAGTACTTC.

The V gene is TRBV5-6, the J gene TRBJ2-5; a possible D gene is TRBD1 (6 bases). Germline assignment: CDR1 SGHDT and CDR2 YYEEEE. V was clipped by 3 bases and J by 1 base, with 16 bases between them. The CDR3 runs 16 residues. For the CDR3, the DNA is TGTGCCAGCAGCTCAAAGGGGCAGGGGACCCAAGAGACCCAGTACTTC. Translation: CASSSKGQGTQETQYF.

The chain is built from TRBV7-9 and TRBJ2-7; D ambiguous. V was shortened by 2 bases and J by 0 bases, with 8 bases between the two germline ends. This CDR3 contains 14 residues. The germline gives CDR1 SEHNR, CDR2 FQNEAQ (reference sequence). CDR3 loop: CASSLMAGSYEQYF. DNA of the CDR3: TGTGCCAGCAGCTTAATGGCCGGCTCCTACGAGCAGTACTTC. Together with reference TRBV7-9 and TRBJ2-7, the CDR3 gives the full variable domain: DTGVSQNPRHKITKRGQNVTFRCDPISEHNRLYWYRQTLGQGPEFLTYFQNEAQLEKSRLLSDRFSAERPKGSFSTLEIQRTEQGDSAMYLCASSLMAGSYEQYFGPGTRLTVT.

This chain links TRBV28 with TRBJ2-5; 8 bases align to TRBD2. The CDR3 sequence is 16 residues long. Germline CDR1 reads MDHEN; CDR2 reads SYDVKM. V gave up 6 bases and J gave up 4 bases; unmatched junction bases: 13. This CDR3 is CASRSSVVREAETQYF. In nucleotides, the CDR3 is TGTGCCAGCAGATCGAGTGTTGTGCGGGAGGCAGAGACCCAGTACTTC.

The V and J genes are TRBV5-1 and TRBJ2-1; 7 bases are shared with TRBD2. V lost 6 bases and J lost 6; bases outside the gene matches: 6. The CDR3 loop spans 13 amino acids. The V gene's germline CDR1 is SGHRS and CDR2 YFSETQ. The CDR3 sequence is CASKAGPINEQFF. The CDR3 nucleotides read TGCGCCAGCAAAGCGGGACCGATCAATGAGCAGTTCTTC.

The gene calls are TRBV12-5 and TRBJ1-1; TRBD1 aligns across 9 bases. This CDR3 has 13 residues. Germline V gene lookup returns CDR1 LGHNT and CDR2 FRNRAP. Germline trimming cut 6 bases from V and 1 base from J; bases unmatched to any gene: 0. CDR3 protein: CASGGQGNTEAFF. The CDR3 DNA is TGTGCTAGTGGGGGACAGGGGAACACTGAAGCTTTCTTT.

The chain recombines TRBV4-1 with TRBJ2-1, with 13 bases matching TRBD2. This CDR3 region has 16 residues. Germline V lookup: CDR1 MGHRA, CDR2 YSYEKL. Trimming cost V 4 bases and J 7 bases; bases outside gene matches: 7. This chain's CDR3 is CASSLGLAGVLNEQFF. In DNA, the CDR3 is TGCGCCAGCAGCCTTGGACTAGCGGGAGTGTTGAATGAGCAGTTCTTC.

This chain joins TRBV19 and TRBJ1-5; 9 bases fit TRBD1. V shed 4 bases and J 2 bases; nucleotides not matched to a gene: 12. The CDR3 is 18 residues long. The germline CDR1 and CDR2 sequences are LNHDA and SQIVND (reference sequence). In DNA, the CDR3 is TGTGCCAGTAGTACTCCTCCGGGACAGGGTAAGGGCAATCAGCCCCAGCATTTT. This sequence encodes CASSTPPGQGKGNQPQHF.

The genes are TRBV5-4 and TRBJ2-7; D ambiguous. The CDR3 is made up of 15 amino acids. CDR1 is SGHNT and CDR2 is YYREEE in the germline V gene (reference sequence). V shed 1 base and J shed 0 bases, with 11 bases lying between them. The CDR3, as DNA: TGTGCCAGCAGCTTGTCGCCCGTATTCTCCTACGAGCAGTACTTC. As protein: CASSLSPVFSYEQYF.

The chain combines TRBV19 with TRBJ2-3, with D possibly being TRBD1 or TRBD2 (5 bases each). This CDR3 comprises 13 residues. From germline, CDR1 is LNHDA and CDR2 SQIVND (reference sequence). Trimming shortened V by 9 bases and J by 3 bases, and 13 bases separated the two germline ends. CDR3 coding DNA: TGTGCCAGAACCGGGACCTTGACAGATACGCAGTATTTT. This codes for CARTGTLTDTQYF.

Turning to this clone: Within the sample, other DNA sequences also encode this same CDR3. V usage is TRBV6-6 and J usage is TRBJ1-2; 9 bases are shared with TRBD1. The V and J ends lost 6 bases and 4 bases, in that order; junction bases with no gene match: 6. The CDR3 sequence is 14 residues long. Germline V gives CDR1 MNHNY, CDR2 SVGAGI (reference sequence). The CDR3 DNA sequence: TGTGCCAGCAGCGGGACAGGGCGTCCCTATGGCTACACCTTC. It codes for CASSGTGRPYGYTF.

The CDR3 loop reads CASRGTGAAYEQYF. The CDR3 DNA reads as TGCGCCAGCAGGGGGACAGGCGCTGCCTACGAGCAGTACTTC. The V and J genes are TRBV10-2 and TRBJ2-7; TRBD1 matches at 8 bases. The CDR3 consists of 14 residues. Germline V CDR1 and CDR2: WSHSY, SAAADI. Trimming cost V 6 bases and J 2 bases; bases outside gene matches: 6.

The chain combines TRBV5-1 with TRBJ2-1; the D is unclear. The V and J ends lost 4 bases and 6 bases respectively, with 8 bases between them. This CDR3 contains 12 residues. Germline V gene sequence: CDR1 SGHRS, CDR2 YFSETQ. The CDR3 DNA follows: TGCGCCAGCAGCGCCGGGTTCAATGAGCAGTTCTTC. This sequence encodes CASSAGFNEQFF.

This clone was counted once. The V and J genes are TRBV6-6 and TRBJ1-6; unclear D gene. Germline V gene lookup returns CDR1 MNHNY and CDR2 SVGAGI (reference sequence). The germline V and J ends were trimmed by 4 bases and 10 bases, with 11 bases remaining between them. This CDR3 is built from 13 residues. The CDR3 spells CASSWDIGSPLHF. The CDR3 bases are TGTGCCAGCAGTTGGGATATAGGGTCACCCCTCCACTTT.

The rearrangement joins TRBV5-1 to TRBJ2-7; no clear D gene. V was pared by 0 bases and J by 1 base, with 5 bases between. The CDR3 runs to 13 residues. CDR1 SGHRS and CDR2 YFSETQ come from the germline V gene. In DNA, the CDR3 is TGCGCCAGCAGCTTGGACTGGTCCTACGAGCAGTACTTC. This sequence encodes CASSLDWSYEQYF.

The V and J genes are TRBV21-1 and TRBJ1-5. TRBV21-1 is listed as a pseudogene. The CDR3 extends over 12 amino acids. The CDR3, as DNA: TGTGCCAGCGCTGGGAGGCATCAGCCCCAGCATTTT. It encodes CASAGRHQPQHF.

This clone was recorded once. The V and J genes are TRBV28 and TRBJ2-1; a possible D gene is TRBD2 (6 bases). V gave up 5 bases and J gave up 5 bases, with 13 bases separating them. The CDR3 runs 14 residues. Germline V gives CDR1 MDHEN, CDR2 SYDVKM. The CDR3 is CASSPTDYNNEQFF. The CDR3 DNA reads TGTGCCAGCAGTCCTACGGACTATAACAATGAGCAGTTCTTC.

In nucleotides, the CDR3 is TGTGCCAGTAGTATGAAGGGCCTCCCAGAGACCCAGTACTTC. Translating it yields CASSMKGLPETQYF. The chain joins TRBV19 to TRBJ2-5; D uncertain. The CDR3 is 14 residues long. Germline assignment: CDR1 LNHDA and CDR2 SQIVND (reference sequence). Trimming stripped 3 bases from V and 4 bases from J, with 12 bases between.

The V and J genes are TRBV27 and TRBJ2-7; D ambiguous. CDR1 and CDR2 (germline): MNHEY, SMNVEV (reference sequence). This CDR3 comprises 13 residues. V was shortened by 11 bases and J by 0 bases, with 14 bases between the two germline ends. CDR3 DNA sequence: TGTGCCGCCCGCTCGAGGAACTCCTACGAGCAGTACTTC. It is translated as CAARSRNSYEQYF.

This clone has only a few counts. This chain links TRBV11-2 with TRBJ2-1, with 7 positions matching TRBD1. V lost 5 bases to trimming and J lost 9 bases; unmatched junction nucleotides: 4. In germline, CDR1 is SGHAT, CDR2 FQNNGV. CDR3 length: 12 amino acids. CDR3 coding DNA: TGTGCCAGCAGCCGACAGGGTGGTGAGCAGTTCTTC. The encoded protein is CASSRQGGEQFF.

This chain connects TRBV28 to TRBJ1-2; maybe TRBD1 (6 bases). There are 15 residues in the CDR3. Trimming shortened V by 3 bases and J by 2 bases, and 13 bases separated the two germline ends. CDR1 MDHEN and CDR2 SYDVKM come from the germline V gene. The CDR3 is CASSFGGGANYGYTF. The CDR3 DNA reads TGTGCCAGCAGTTTCGGTGGGGGCGCGAACTATGGCTACACCTTC.